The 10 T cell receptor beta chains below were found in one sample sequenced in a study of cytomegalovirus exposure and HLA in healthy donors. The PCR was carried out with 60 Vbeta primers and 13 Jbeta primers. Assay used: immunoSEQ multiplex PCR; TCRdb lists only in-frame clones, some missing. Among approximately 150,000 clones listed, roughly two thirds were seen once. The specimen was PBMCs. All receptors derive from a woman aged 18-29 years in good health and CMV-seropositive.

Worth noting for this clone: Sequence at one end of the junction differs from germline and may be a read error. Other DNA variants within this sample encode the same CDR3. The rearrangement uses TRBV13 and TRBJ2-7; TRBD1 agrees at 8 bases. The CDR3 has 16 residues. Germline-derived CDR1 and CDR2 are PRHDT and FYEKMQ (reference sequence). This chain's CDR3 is CASSLAGQGSSYEQYF. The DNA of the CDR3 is TGTGCTAGCAGCTTAGCCGGACAGGGCAGCTCCTACGAGCAGTACTTC.

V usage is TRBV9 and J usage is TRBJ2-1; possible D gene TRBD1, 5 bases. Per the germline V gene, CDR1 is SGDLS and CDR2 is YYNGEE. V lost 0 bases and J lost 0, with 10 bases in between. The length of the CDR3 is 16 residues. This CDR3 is CASSVAVRGSYNEQFF. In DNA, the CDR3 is TGTGCCAGCAGCGTAGCTGTTAGGGGCTCCTACAATGAGCAGTTCTTC. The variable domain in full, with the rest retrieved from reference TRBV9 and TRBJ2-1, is DSGVTQTPKHLITATGQRVTLRCSPRSGDLSVYWYQQSLDQGLQFLIQYYNGEERAKGNILERFSAQQFPDLHSELNLSSLELGDSALYFCASSVAVRGSYNEQFFGPGTRLTVL.

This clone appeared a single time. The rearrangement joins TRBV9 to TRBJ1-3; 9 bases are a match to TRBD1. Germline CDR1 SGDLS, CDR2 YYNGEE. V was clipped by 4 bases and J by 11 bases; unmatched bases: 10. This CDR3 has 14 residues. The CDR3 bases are TGTGCCAGCAGCAGGACAGGGGATGGAGTCGCCATATATTTT. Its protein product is CASSRTGDGVAIYF.

This CDR3 reads CASSLRQWQGESPLHF. As DNA, the CDR3 is TGTGCCAGCAGCTTACGTCAGTGGCAGGGGGAGTCACCCCTCCACTTT. This chain links TRBV7-2 with TRBJ1-6, with TRBD1 matching 7 bases. The ends lost 2 bases at V and 10 bases at J; junction bases unmatched: 11. Germline V gene sequence: CDR1 SGHTA, CDR2 FQGNSA. The CDR3 extends over 16 amino acids. Full variable domain (missing parts from reference TRBV7-2 and TRBJ1-6): GAGVSQSPSNKVTEKGKDVELRCDPISGHTALYWYRQSLGQGLEFLIYFQGNSAPDKSGLPSDRFSAERTGGSVSTLTIQRTQQEDSAVYLCASSLRQWQGESPLHFGNGTRLTVT.

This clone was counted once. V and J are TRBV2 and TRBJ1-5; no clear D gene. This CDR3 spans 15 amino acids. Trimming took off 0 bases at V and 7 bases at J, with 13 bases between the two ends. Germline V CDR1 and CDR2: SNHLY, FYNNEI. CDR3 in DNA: TGTGCCAGCAGTGAAGCGAGGAGGATGTCACAGCCCCAGCATTTT. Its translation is CASSEARRMSQPQHF.

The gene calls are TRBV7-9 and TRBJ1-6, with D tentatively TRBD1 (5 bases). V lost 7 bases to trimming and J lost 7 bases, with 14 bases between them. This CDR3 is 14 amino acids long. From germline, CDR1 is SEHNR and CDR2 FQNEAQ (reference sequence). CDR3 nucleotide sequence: TGTGCCAGCAAGATCGCGCAGGGAAATTCACCCCTCCACTTT. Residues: CASKIAQGNSPLHF.

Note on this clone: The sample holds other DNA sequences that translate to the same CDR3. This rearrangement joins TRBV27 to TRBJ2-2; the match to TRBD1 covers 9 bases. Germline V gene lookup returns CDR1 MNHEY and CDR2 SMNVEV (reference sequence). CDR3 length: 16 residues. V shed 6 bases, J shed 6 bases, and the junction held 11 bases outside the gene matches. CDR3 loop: CASRPRTGENSGELFF. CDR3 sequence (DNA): TGTGCCAGCAGGCCCAGGACAGGGGAAAATTCCGGGGAGCTGTTTTTT.

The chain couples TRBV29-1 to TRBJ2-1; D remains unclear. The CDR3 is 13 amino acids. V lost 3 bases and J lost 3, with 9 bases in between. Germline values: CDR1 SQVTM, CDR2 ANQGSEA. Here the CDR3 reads CSVDPAGYNEQFF. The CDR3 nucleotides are TGCAGCGTTGACCCGGCAGGCTACAATGAGCAGTTCTTC.

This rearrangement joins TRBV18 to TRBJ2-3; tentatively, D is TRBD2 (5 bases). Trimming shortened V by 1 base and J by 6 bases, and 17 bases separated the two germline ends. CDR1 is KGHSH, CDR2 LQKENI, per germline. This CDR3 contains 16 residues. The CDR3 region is CASSPLSGGFMDTQYF. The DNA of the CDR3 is TGTGCCAGCTCACCACTGTCAGGCGGGTTCATGGATACGCAGTATTTT.

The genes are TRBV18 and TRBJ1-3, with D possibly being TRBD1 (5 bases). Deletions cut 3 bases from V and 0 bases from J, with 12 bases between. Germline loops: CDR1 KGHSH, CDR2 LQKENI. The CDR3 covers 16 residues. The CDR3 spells CASSPPGTSSGNTIYF. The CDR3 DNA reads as TGTGCCAGCTCACCGCCCGGGACTTCCTCTGGAAACACCATATATTTT.